The clone carrying this TCR beta chain has only a few counts. These data come from a study of blood T cell repertoires in COVID-19. Study background: T cells, B-cell-depleted T cells, or PBMCs supplied cDNA or gDNA.

The germline gives CDR1 MNHNS, CDR2 SASEGT. The CDR3 runs to 12 residues. J lost 15 bases, V lost 2 bases, and 4 bases had no gene match. The authors' processing: The authors estimated nucleated cell counts from reference gene primer amplification. Generated by immunoSEQ multiplex PCR, the TCRdb table keeps only in-frame clones and is missing some. D and trimming were read from the DNA, whereas the V and J calls and clone size are those reported in that table. The sample yields just over 95,000 clones, just over 90% seen once. The sequenced material came from peripheral blood. This chain joins TRBV6-1 and TRBJ1-3; 10 bases match TRBD1. This receptor was identified in a man aged 45-60 years with acute or convalescent COVID-19. CDR3 in DNA: TGTGCCAGCAGTGAATTAGGGGACAGGGGATATTTT. Translating gives CASSELGDRGYF.